These 5 T cell receptor beta chains came from one sample sequenced in a study of blood T cell repertoires in COVID-19. Sequencing was performed with immunoSEQ multiplex PCR; in TCRdb, only in-frame clones are kept and a portion is missing. The repertoire holds 150,000 to 200,000 clones, approximately 84% seen once, with less than 1.5% in the top ten. The specimen sequenced was PBMCs or T cells enriched from blood (not recorded which). Receptors were obtained from a human donor with acute COVID-19. The donor label of this sample is uncertain.

The rearrangement uses TRBV7-2 and TRBJ1-6, with D tentatively TRBD1 (6 bases). The V end lost 6 bases, the J end lost 3 bases, and 15 bases lay between the germline ends. CDR1 and CDR2 (germline): SGHTA, FQGNSA. This CDR3 contains 16 residues. DNA of the CDR3: TGTGCCAGCAGTCCTACAGGGCTCCTCTATAATTCACCCCTCCACTTT. Translating gives CASSPTGLLYNSPLHF.

This clone was detected only once. This rearrangement joins TRBV27 to TRBJ2-1, with TRBD2 matching over 13 bases. V dropped 3 bases and J dropped 8; count of bases not matched to a gene: 10. The germline V gene encodes CDR1 MNHEY and CDR2 SMNVEV (reference sequence). The CDR3 contains 17 residues. The CDR3 DNA sequence: TGTGCCAGCAGTTTCCGACTAGCGGGGGGTCTAGGCGATGAGCAGTTCTTC. Translating gives CASSFRLAGGLGDEQFF.

This clone has a handful of counts. Here the CDR3 DNA reads TGTGCCAGCAGCTTAGTTTCCGCGGCGCAAGAGACCCAGTACTTC. Translated: CASSLVSAAQETQYF. The chain is built from TRBV7-9 and TRBJ2-5, with D unclear. The germline V and J ends were trimmed by 1 base and 2 bases, with 11 bases remaining between them. Germline values: CDR1 SEHNR, CDR2 FQNEAQ (reference sequence). This CDR3 has 15 amino acids.

The rearrangement links TRBV5-1 to TRBJ1-4; 12 bases agree with TRBD1. Per the germline V gene, CDR1 is SGHRS and CDR2 is YFSETQ. Trimming removed 4 bases from V and 2 bases from J; junction bases left unmatched: 6. This CDR3 has 17 amino acids. CDR3 amino acids: CASSPGQGARTNEKLFF. For the CDR3, the DNA is TGCGCCAGCAGCCCGGGACAGGGGGCGCGGACTAATGAAAAACTGTTTTTT.

This clone occurred a few times. J is TRBJ2-7 and V is TRBV13, with a tentative D call TRBD1 (5 bases). Deletions cut 4 bases from V and 2 bases from J, with 15 bases between. Germline CDR1 PRHDT, CDR2 FYEKMQ (reference sequence). CDR3 length: 15 residues. The CDR3 sequence: CASSSTLQGPYEQYF. The CDR3 DNA follows: TGTGCCAGCAGCTCTACCCTGCAGGGCCCCTACGAGCAGTACTTC.